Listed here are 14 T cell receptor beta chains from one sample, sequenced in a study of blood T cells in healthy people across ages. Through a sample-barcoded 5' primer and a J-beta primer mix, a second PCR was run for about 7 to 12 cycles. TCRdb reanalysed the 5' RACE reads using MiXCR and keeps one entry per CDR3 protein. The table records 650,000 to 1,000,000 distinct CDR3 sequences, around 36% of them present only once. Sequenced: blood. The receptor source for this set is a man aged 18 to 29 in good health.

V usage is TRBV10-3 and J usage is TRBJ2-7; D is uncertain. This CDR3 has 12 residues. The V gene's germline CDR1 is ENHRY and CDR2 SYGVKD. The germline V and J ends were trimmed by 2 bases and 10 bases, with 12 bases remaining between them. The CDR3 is CAISESSSRQYF. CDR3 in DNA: TGTGCCATCAGTGAGAGTAGTTCTCGACAGTACTTC.

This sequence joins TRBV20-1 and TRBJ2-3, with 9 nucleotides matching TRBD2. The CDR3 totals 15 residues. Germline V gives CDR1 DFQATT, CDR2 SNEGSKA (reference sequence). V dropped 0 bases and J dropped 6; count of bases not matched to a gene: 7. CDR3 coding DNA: TGCAGTGCTAGAGATTGGGCGGGGGGGCCGGATACGCAGTATTTT. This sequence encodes CSARDWAGGPDTQYF.

The CDR3 DNA reads TGTGCCAGCAGTTTTACGAGGGAAGAGACCCAGTACTTC. It translates to CASSFTREETQYF. The chain joins TRBV12-3 or TRBV12-4 to TRBJ2-5, with D perhaps matching TRBD2 (5 bases). This CDR3 comprises 13 residues. Trimming took 3 bases from V and 3 from J, leaving 8 bases between them.

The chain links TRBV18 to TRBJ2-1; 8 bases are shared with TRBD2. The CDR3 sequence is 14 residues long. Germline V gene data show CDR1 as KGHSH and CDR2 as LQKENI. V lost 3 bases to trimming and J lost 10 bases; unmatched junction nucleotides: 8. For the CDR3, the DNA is TGTGCCAGCTCACCGCCGGGACTAGATGACGAGCAGTTCTTC. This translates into CASSPPGLDDEQFF.

The CDR3 sequence: CATSREGQGTSEAFF. The DNA of the CDR3 is TGTGCCACCAGCAGAGAGGGACAGGGGACGAGTGAAGCTTTCTTT. The V call is TRBV15, the J call TRBJ1-1, with 10 bases identical to TRBD1. This CDR3 has 15 residues. The V gene end was trimmed by 0 bases and the J gene end by 7 bases; junction bases not matched to a gene: 5. The germline gives CDR1 LNHNV, CDR2 YYDKDF (reference sequence).

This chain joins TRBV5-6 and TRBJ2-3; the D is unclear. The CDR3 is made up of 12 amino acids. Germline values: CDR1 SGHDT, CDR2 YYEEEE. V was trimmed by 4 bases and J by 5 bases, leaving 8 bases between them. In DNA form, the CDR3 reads TGTGCCAGCAGCGGAAACATAGATACGCAGTATTTT. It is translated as CASSGNIDTQYF.

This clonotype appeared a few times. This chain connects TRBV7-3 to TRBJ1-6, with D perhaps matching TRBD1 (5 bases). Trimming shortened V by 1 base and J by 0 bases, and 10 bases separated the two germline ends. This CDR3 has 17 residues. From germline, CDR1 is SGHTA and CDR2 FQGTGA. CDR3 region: CASSLRAGPSYNSPLHF. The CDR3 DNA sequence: TGTGCCAGCAGCTTAAGAGCGGGACCCTCCTATAATTCACCCCTCCACTTT.

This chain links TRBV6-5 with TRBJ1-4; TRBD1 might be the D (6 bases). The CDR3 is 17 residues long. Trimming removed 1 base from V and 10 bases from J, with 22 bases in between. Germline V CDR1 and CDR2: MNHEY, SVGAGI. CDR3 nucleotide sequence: TGTGCCAGCAGTTACTATTCGGACAACTACAGGGCTAGAAAACTGTTTTTT. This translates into CASSYYSDNYRARKLFF.

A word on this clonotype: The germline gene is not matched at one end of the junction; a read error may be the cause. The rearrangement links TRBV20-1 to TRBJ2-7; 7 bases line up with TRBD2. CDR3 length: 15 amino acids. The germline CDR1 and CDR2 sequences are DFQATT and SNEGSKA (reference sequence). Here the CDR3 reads CSAGDLGTTPNEQYF. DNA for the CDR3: TGCAGTGCTGGAGACCTAGGGACTACGCCTAATGAGCAGTACTTC.

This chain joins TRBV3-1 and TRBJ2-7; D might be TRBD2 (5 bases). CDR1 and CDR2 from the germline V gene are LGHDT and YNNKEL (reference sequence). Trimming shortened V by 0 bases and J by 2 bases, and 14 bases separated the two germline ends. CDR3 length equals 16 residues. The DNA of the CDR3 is TGTGCCAGCAGCCAAGATGTCCCGGGGATGACCTACGAGCAGTACTTC. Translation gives CASSQDVPGMTYEQYF.

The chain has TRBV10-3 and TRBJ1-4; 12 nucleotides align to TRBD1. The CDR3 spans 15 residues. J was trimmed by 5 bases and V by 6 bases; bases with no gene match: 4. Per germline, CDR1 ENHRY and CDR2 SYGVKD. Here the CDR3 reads CAISGTGGRNEKLFF. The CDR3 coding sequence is TGTGCCATCAGCGGGACAGGGGGCCGGAATGAAAAACTGTTTTTT.

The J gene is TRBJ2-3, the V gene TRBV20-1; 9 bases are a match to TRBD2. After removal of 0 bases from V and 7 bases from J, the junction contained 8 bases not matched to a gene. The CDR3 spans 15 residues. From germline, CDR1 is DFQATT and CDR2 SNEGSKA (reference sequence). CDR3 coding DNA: TGCAGTGCTAGAGATCGGCGGGGGGGTATTAATACGCAGTATTTT. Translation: CSARDRRGGINTQYF.

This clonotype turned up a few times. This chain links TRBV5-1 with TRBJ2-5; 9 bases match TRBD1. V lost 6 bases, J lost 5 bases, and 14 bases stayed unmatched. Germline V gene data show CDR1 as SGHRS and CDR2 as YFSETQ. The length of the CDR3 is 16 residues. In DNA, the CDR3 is TGCGCCAGCAACGGTCCCTCCGGGACAGGGCACGAGACCCAGTACTTC. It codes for CASNGPSGTGHETQYF.

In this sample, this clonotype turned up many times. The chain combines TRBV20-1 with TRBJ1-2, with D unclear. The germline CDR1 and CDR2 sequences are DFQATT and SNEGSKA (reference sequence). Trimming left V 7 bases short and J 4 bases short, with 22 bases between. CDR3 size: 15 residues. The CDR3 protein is CSGGETGSRSYGYTF. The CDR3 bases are TGCAGTGGTGGGGAGACCGGGAGTCGGTCCTATGGCTACACCTTC.